This TCR beta chain is drawn from a study of shared clonotypes between healthy human individuals. Regarding the study as a whole: Only blood samples were collected, and tissue repertoires likely differ.

Notes on this clone: The antigen remains undetermined.

Terminally differentiated effector memory CD45RA+ cells were excluded by CCR7 positive selection of CD45RO-negative cells. Profiling relied on immunoSEQ multiplex PCR, and the TCRdb table lists in-frame clones only, not all of them. This sample carries about 2 million clones, about 95% of them seen once, and the ten largest clones take 0.85% to 1.3%. Sequenced input: naive CD8+ T cells sorted from blood. The TCR originated in a man aged 18 to 30 in good health.

For the CDR3, the DNA is TGTGCTAGTGGACCTACTACGGGCCTTATTGTAGGCTACACCTTC. It specifies CASGPTTGLIVGYTF. The chain carries TRBV12-5 and TRBJ1-2; D not certain. Trimming took off 6 bases at V and 8 bases at J, with 22 bases between the two ends. Germline V lookup: CDR1 LGHNT, CDR2 FRNRAP. The CDR3 is made up of 15 amino acids.